The 8 T cell receptor beta chains given below trace back to one sample, sequenced in a study of T cells in localized non-small cell lung cancer. TCRdb's copy holds only in-frame clones and misses some; the assay was immunoSEQ multiplex PCR. The table includes 2,500 to 3,500 clones, around a quarter detected once. The sequences come from lung tumor tissue, collected before any cancer treatment. The source is a female donor at least 60 years old with stage I lung adenocarcinoma.

This clone was counted a few times. The rearrangement uses TRBV11-3 and TRBJ2-3, with 11 bases that match TRBD1. The germline CDR1 and CDR2 sequences are SGHNT and YENEEA. The CDR3 runs 16 residues. The ends lost 0 bases at V and 5 bases at J; junction bases unmatched: 4. The CDR3 DNA is TGTGCCAGCAGCTTAGAGGGACAGGGGGTAAAAGATACGCAGTATTTT. This sequence encodes CASSLEGQGVKDTQYF.

This clone was seen a handful of times. The junction departs from germline at one end; a sequencing error may be responsible. The V gene is TRBV6-8, the J gene TRBJ2-1, with TRBD1 matching over 10 bases. CDR3 length: 15 residues. Germline CDR1 reads MNHGY; CDR2 reads SAAAGT. CDR3 nucleotides: TGTGCCATCAGTGGTGGACAGGGGGTCTACAATGAGCAGTTCTTC. Its translation is CAISGGQGVYNEQFF.

The chain joins TRBV7-8 to TRBJ1-2; D uncertain. V lost 5 bases to trimming and J lost 5 bases, with 12 bases between them. The CDR3 totals 13 residues. In germline, CDR1 is SGHVS, CDR2 FQNEAQ. This chain's CDR3 is CASSPRQDYGYTF. As DNA, the CDR3 is TGTGCCAGCAGCCCGCGACAAGATTATGGCTACACCTTC.

This clone has only a few counts. This chain connects TRBV19 to TRBJ1-4; 10 bases are a match to TRBD1. CDR1 is LNHDA, CDR2 SQIVND, per germline (reference sequence). The CDR3 loop spans 16 amino acids. The trim removed 5 bases at V and 8 bases at J, leaving 11 bases unmatched. DNA of the CDR3: TGTGCCAGTAGTCTAATCCCGGGACAGGGGAGAGAAAAACTGTTTTTT. Translation: CASSLIPGQGREKLFF. Supplemented by reference TRBV19 and TRBJ1-4, the full variable domain reads DGGITQSPKYLFRKEGQNVTLSCEQNLNHDAMYWYRQDPGQGLRLIYYSQIVNDFQKGDIAEGYSVSREKKESFPLTVTSAQKNPTAFYLCASSLIPGQGREKLFFGSGTQLSVL.

V is TRBV28 and J is TRBJ2-7, with D maybe TRBD2 (5 bases). V lost 3 bases to trimming and J lost 3 bases, with 9 bases between them. CDR3 length: 13 amino acids. Germline CDR1 reads MDHEN; CDR2 reads SYDVKM. In DNA form, the CDR3 reads TGTGCCAGCAGTTTGGGTCGGGACTACGAGCAGTACTTC. It specifies CASSLGRDYEQYF.

This rearrangement joins TRBV9 to TRBJ2-5; D is unclear. Per germline, CDR1 SGDLS and CDR2 YYNGEE. The germline V and J ends were trimmed by 6 bases and 5 bases, with 20 bases remaining between them. CDR3 length: 15 amino acids. The CDR3: CASNLKARFDETQYF. The CDR3 region has the DNA TGTGCCAGCAACCTTAAGGCTAGGTTTGATGAGACCCAGTACTTC. The variable domain in full, completed from reference TRBV9 and TRBJ2-5, reads DSGVTQTPKHLITATGQRVTLRCSPRSGDLSVYWYQQSLDQGLQFLIQYYNGEERAKGNILERFSAQQFPDLHSELNLSSLELGDSALYFCASNLKARFDETQYFGPGTRLLVL.

The chain joins TRBV23-1 to TRBJ1-2; weak D call: TRBD1 (6 bases). TRBV23-1 is designated an ORF whose function remains uncertain. V was pared by 6 bases and J by 1 base, with 21 bases between. This CDR3 comprises 17 residues. CDR3 sequence (DNA): TGCGCCAGCAGCCTCATCTTGGGACACTATATTAACTATGGCTACACCTTC. This encodes CASSLILGHYINYGYTF.

V and J are TRBV4-1 and TRBJ1-1, with D possibly being TRBD1 (5 bases). Germline lookup yields CDR1 MGHRA and CDR2 YSYEKL. V lost 1 base to trimming and J lost 6 bases, with 9 bases between them. There are 13 residues in the CDR3. The CDR3 loop is CASSQVGVAEAFF. CDR3 DNA: TGCGCCAGCAGCCAAGTGGGGGTGGCTGAAGCTTTCTTT.